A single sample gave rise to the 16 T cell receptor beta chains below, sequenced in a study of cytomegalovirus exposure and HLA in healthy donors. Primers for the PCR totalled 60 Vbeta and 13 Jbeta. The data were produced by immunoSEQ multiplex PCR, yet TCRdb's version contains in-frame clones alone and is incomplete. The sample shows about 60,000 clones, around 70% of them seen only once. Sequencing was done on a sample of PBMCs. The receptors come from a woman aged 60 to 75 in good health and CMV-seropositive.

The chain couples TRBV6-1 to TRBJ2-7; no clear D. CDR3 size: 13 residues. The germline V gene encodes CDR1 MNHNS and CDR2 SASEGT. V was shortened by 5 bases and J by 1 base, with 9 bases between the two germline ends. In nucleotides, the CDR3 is TGTGCCAGCAGTCCCACACCTTCCTACGAGCAGTACTTC. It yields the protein CASSPTPSYEQYF.

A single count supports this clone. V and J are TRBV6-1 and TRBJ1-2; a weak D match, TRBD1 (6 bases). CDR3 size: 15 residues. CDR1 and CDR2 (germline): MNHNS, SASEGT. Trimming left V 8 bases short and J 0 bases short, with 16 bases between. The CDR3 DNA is TGTGCCAGCGACCGAACAGGGCTCTCTAACTATGGCTACACCTTC. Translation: CASDRTGLSNYGYTF.

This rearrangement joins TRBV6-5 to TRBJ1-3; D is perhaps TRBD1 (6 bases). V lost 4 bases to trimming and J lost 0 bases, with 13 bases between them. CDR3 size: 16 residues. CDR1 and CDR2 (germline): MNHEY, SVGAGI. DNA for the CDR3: TGTGCCAGCAGTTTCTTTACAGGGAGCTCTGGAAACACCATATATTTT. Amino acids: CASSFFTGSSGNTIYF.

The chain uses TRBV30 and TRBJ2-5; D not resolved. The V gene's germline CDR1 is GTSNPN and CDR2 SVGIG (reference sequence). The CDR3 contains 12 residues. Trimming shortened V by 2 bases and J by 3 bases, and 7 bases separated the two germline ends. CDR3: CAWSYSKETQYF. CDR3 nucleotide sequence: TGTGCCTGGAGTTACTCTAAAGAGACCCAGTACTTC. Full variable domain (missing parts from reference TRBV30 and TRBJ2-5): SQTIHQWPATLVQPVGSPLSLECTVEGTSNPNLYWYRQAAGRGLQLLFYSVGIGQISSEVPQNLSASRPQDRQFILSSKKLLLSDSGFYLCAWSYSKETQYFGPGTRLLVL.

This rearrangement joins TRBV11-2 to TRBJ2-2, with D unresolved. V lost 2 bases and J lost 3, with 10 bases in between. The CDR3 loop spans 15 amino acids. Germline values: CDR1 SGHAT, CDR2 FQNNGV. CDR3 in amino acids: CASSLLSFDTGELFF. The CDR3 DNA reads TGTGCCAGCAGCTTACTTAGCTTTGACACCGGGGAGCTGTTTTTT.

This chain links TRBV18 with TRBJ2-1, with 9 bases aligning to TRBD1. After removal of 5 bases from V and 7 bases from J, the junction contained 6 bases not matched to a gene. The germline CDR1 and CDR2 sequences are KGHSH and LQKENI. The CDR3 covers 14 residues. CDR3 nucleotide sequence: TGTGCCAGCTCATCAGACAGGGGGGCGAATGAGCAGTTCTTC. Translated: CASSSDRGANEQFF. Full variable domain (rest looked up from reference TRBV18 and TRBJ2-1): NAGVMQNPRHLVRRRGQEARLRCSPMKGHSHVYWYRQLPEEGLKFMVYLQKENIIDESGMPKERFSAEFPKEGPSILRIQQVVRGDSAAYFCASSSDRGANEQFFGPGTRLTVL.

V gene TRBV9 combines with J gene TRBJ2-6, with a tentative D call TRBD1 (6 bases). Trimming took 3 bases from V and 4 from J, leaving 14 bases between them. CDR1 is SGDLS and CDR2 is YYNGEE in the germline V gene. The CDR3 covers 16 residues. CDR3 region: CASSATWGRGANVLTF. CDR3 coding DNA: TGTGCCAGCAGCGCGACCTGGGGGCGAGGGGCCAACGTCCTGACTTTC.

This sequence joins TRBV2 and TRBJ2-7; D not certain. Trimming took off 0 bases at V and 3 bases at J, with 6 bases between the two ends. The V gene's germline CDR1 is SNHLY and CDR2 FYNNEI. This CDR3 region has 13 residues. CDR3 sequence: CASSEAYSYEQYF. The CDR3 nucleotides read TGTGCCAGCAGTGAAGCGTACAGCTACGAGCAGTACTTC.

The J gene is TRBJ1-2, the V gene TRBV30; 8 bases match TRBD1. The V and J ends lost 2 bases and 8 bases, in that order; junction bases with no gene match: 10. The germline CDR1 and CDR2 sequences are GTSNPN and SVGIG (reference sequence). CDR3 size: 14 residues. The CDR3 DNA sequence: TGTGCCTGGAGTCGGGACAGGCCCTTAGGGGGCTACACCTTC. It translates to CAWSRDRPLGGYTF.

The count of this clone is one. The CDR3 reads CASSFVSTSPDTQYF. In DNA, the CDR3 is TGTGCCAGCAGCTTTGTGTCTACTTCTCCAGATACGCAGTATTTT. The chain combines TRBV7-2 with TRBJ2-3, with D uncertain. This CDR3 has 15 amino acids. The germline gives CDR1 SGHTA, CDR2 FQGNSA. Trimming pared 3 bases from V and 4 bases from J, leaving 14 bases between.

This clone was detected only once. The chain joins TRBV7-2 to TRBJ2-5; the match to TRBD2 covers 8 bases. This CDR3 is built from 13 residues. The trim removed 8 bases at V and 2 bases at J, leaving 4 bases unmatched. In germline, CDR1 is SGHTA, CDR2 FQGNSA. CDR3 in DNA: TGTGCCAGCGGAGAGCGGGAGCAAGAGACCCAGTACTTC. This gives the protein CASGEREQETQYF.

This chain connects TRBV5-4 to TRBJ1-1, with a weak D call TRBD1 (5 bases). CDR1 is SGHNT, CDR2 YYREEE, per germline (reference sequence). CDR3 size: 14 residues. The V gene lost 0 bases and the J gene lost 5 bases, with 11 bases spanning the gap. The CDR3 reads CASSLEVRGTEAFF. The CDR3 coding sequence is TGTGCCAGCAGCTTGGAGGTTCGGGGGACTGAAGCTTTCTTT.

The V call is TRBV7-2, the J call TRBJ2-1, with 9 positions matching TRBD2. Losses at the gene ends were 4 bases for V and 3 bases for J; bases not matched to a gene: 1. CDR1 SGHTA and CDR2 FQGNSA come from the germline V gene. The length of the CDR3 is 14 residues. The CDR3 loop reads CASSSTSGYNEQFF. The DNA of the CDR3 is TGTGCCAGCAGCTCGACTAGCGGCTACAATGAGCAGTTCTTC.

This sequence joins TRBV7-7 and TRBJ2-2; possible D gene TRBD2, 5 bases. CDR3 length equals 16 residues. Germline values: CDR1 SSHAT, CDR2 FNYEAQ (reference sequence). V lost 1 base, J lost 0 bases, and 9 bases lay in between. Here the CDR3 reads CASSLGGLSNTGELFF. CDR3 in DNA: TGTGCCAGCAGCTTAGGCGGGCTATCGAACACCGGGGAGCTGTTTTTT.

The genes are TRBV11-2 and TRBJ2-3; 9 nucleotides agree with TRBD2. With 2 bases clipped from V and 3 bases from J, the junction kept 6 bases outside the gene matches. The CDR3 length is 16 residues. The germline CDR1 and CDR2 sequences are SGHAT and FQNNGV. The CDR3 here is CASSLPAGGQTDTQYF. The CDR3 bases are TGTGCCAGCAGCTTACCCGCGGGGGGGCAGACAGATACGCAGTATTTT.

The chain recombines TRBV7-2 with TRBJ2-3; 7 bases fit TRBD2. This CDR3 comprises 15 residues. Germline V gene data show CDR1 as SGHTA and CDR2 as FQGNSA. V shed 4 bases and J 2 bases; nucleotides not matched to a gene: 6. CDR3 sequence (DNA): TGTGCCAGCAGCTGGGGGGGATCCGACACAGATACGCAGTATTTT. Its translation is CASSWGGSDTDTQYF.